Included here is one T cell receptor beta chain sequence, with context. A junction boundary mismatches the germline segment, possibly from a read error. This sample is drawn from a study of blood T cell repertoires in COVID-19. Method: immunoSEQ multiplex PCR; TCRdb's copy keeps in-frame clones and lacks some. The sample has about 140,000 clones, 80% to 90% seen once. The CDR3 contains 15 residues. In germline, CDR1 is SGHTA, CDR2 FQGTGA. The rearrangement links TRBV7-3 to TRBJ2-1; TRBD2 aligns across 13 bases. This clonotype was sampled from an elderly woman with acute or convalescent COVID-19. The sample was peripheral blood. The CDR3 sequence is CASSVTSGGASEQFF. The CDR3 bases are TGTGCCAGCAGCGTAACTAGCGGGGGGGCCAGTGAGCAGTTCTTC.